The rows below give T cell receptor beta chains drawn from one sample of a study of T cells in Graves' hyperthyroidism and ophthalmopathy. TCRdb ran MiXCR on the multiplex PCR reads and lists one entry per CDR3 protein. The data contain over 250,000 distinct CDR3 sequences, roughly an eighth of them seen just once; the ten biggest clones take up around 32%. The sequencing input was blood. These receptor sequences come from a woman in her 40s with Graves' ophthalmopathy. CDR3s include the opening cysteine and the closing phenylalanine or tryptophan. Expanded clones are given a class, and other clones once, few, many or no size at all.

>TRBV28|NA
CASRSSGGSGNTIYF
>TRBV6-1|many
CASTGIEADTQYF
>TRBV2|few
CASRGLSGTSGRNTDTQYF
>TRBV11-3|NA
CASSLVGQGVRTEAFF
>TRBV6-5|many
CASSYSMVLGDRGHQPQHF
>TRBV29-1|many
CSVLRRDSGNTIYF
>TRBV2|many
CASSDRTGGAYNEQFF
>TRBV7-2|few
CASSTGPAGIQYF
>TRBV4-1|NA
CASSQSTGTGGHEQYF
>TRBV6-1|NA
CASADRVVSSYNEQFF
>TRBV20-1|many
CSARGGDRASSYEQYF
>TRBV30|NA
CAWKDWGRTRSYEQYF
>TRBV7-9|few
CASRRSGTYEQYF
>TRBV28|many
CASSPDLGTDTQYF
>TRBV5-6|few
CASSRTGGSNTIYF
>TRBV20-1|NA
CSARDGVSGNTEAFF
>TRBV28|many
CASRVSGSGNTIYF
>TRBV10-3|many
CAISESTRYNEQFF